Below are 11 T cell receptor beta chains sequenced from a single sample in a study of T cells in women clearing cervical HPV infection. Clones were sequenced by immunoSEQ multiplex PCR, and TCRdb holds only the in-frame ones, with some missing. Reported are roughly 25,000 clones; the ten largest clones contain 6.6%. The specimen was blood buffy coat. The origin of the receptors is a woman aged 18 to 75 with a cervical HPV16 infection that either progressed to CIN3+ or cleared (not recorded which).

In the case of this clone: The read is 3 residues too short to cover the CDR3 end, so that end is filled in from the germline J gene. Other DNA sequences in this sample translate to the same CDR3. The chain recombines TRBV7-9 with TRBJ1-1, with D uncertain. Germline lookup yields CDR1 SEHNR and CDR2 FQNEAQ (reference sequence). The V end was cut by 2 bases, the J end by 4 bases, with 11 bases between. There are 14 residues in the CDR3. The CDR3 bases that were read are TGTGCCAGCAGCTTAAAGGGTGACGGCACTGAA. Its translation is CASSLKGDGTE. The whole CDR3 sequence reads CASSLKGDGTEAFF. The whole variable domain, remainder taken from reference TRBV7-9 and TRBJ1-1, is DTGVSQNPRHKITKRGQNVTFRCDPISEHNRLYWYRQTLGQGPEFLTYFQNEAQLEKSRLLSDRFSAERPKGSFSTLEIQRTEQGDSAMYLCASSLKGDGTEAFFGQGTRLTVV.

A note on this clone: The CDR3 goes on 3 residues after the read ends, and that part is filled in from the germline J gene. This rearrangement joins TRBV5-1 to TRBJ2-1; 7 bases are shared with TRBD1. From germline, CDR1 is SGHRS and CDR2 YFSETQ. This CDR3 has 13 amino acids. J was trimmed by 6 bases and V by 6 bases; bases with no gene match: 6. The sequenced part of the CDR3 DNA is TGCGCCAGCAACTTACACAGGGGCAATGAG. Protein product: CASNLHRGNE. The whole CDR3 region reads CASNLHRGNEQFF.

A word on this clone: The read ends 3 residues shy of where the CDR3 ends; the end is completed using the germline J gene. The V and J genes are TRBV4-2 and TRBJ2-3; 7 bases match TRBD2. Trimming took 4 bases from V and 2 from J; bases not matched to a gene: 9. This CDR3 has 16 residues. Germline assignment: CDR1 LGHNA and CDR2 YNFKEQ. The CDR3 spells CASSPAPGTTTDTQYF. The covered CDR3 bases are TGTGCCAGCAGCCCAGCTCCCGGGACTACCACAGATACG.

For this clone: The sequence runs out 3 residues before the end of the CDR3; the remainder is reconstructed from the germline J gene. The genes are TRBV7-8 and TRBJ2-6; D remains unclear. The germline V gene encodes CDR1 SGHVS and CDR2 FQNEAQ. This CDR3 is 16 amino acids long. The V end lost 3 bases, the J end lost 3 bases, and 12 bases lay between the germline ends. The chain's CDR3 is CASSFLSTFGANVLTF. The covered CDR3 bases are TGTGCCAGCAGCTTTCTCTCGACTTTTGGGGCCAACGTC. The complete variable domain, with remaining parts taken from reference TRBV7-8 and TRBJ2-6, reads GAGVSQSPRYKVAKRGQDVALRCDPISGHVSLFWYQQALGQGPEFLTYFQNEAQLDKSGLPSDRFFAERPEGSVSTLKIQRTQQEDSAVYLCASSFLSTFGANVLTFGAGSRLTVL.

Remarks on this clone: The read ends 3 residues early relative to the CDR3; the germline J gene fills the gap. This rearrangement joins TRBV20-1 to TRBJ2-7, with unresolved D. The ends were cut back, 2 bases at V and 5 bases at J, with 7 bases in the middle. CDR3 length equals 11 residues. In germline, CDR1 is DFQATT, CDR2 SNEGSKA (reference sequence). Incomplete CDR3 DNA: TGCAGTGCTAGACTAAGAGACGAG. Its translation is CSARLRDE. The CDR3 in its entirety is CSARLRDEQYF.

Concerning this clone itself: An end of the junction does not agree with germline; a read error may underlie this. This CDR3 is also generated by other DNA sequences in the sample. The DNA read from the CDR3 is TGTGCCTGGAGTGCGGACATCTCTGGAAACACT. Its protein product is CAWSADISGNT. The complete CDR3 protein is CAWSADISGNTIYF. The rearrangement joins TRBV30 to TRBJ1-3, with D maybe TRBD1 (5 bases). The read terminates 3 residues ahead of where the CDR3 ends, so the germline J gene completes it. Germline CDR1 and CDR2: GTSNPN and SVGIG (reference sequence). This CDR3 contains 14 residues.

CDR3 protein: CASSLYFRTSANQETQYF. The CDR3 bases that were read are TGCGCCAGCAGCTTGTATTTCAGGACTAGCGCCAACCAAGAGACG. This chain links TRBV5-1 with TRBJ2-3, with TRBD2 matching over 9 bases. The read finishes 3 residues shy of the CDR3 end, and the germline J gene is used to complete it. Germline CDR1 is SGHRS and CDR2 is YFSETQ. There are 18 residues in the CDR3.

This clone is classed as medium-sized by frequency. The CDR3 end is not reached by the read, which stops 3 residues before it; the germline J gene fills it in. This chain joins TRBV6-2 or TRBV6-3 and TRBJ2-3; 13 nucleotides match TRBD2. The V segment lost 5 bases and the J segment 6 bases; nucleotides outside the gene matches: 11. The germline gives CDR1 MNHEY, CDR2 SVGEGT. This CDR3 is 17 amino acids long. The CDR3 spells CASSRRRTSGSWDTQYF. CDR3 bases read: TGTGCCAGCAGTAGGCGCCGGACTAGCGGGAGTTGGGATACG.

In regard to this clone: The CDR3 is cut off 3 residues early in the read; its end comes from the germline J gene. This chain links TRBV19 with TRBJ1-2; 7 bases line up with TRBD1. The CDR3 has 13 amino acids. The germline gives CDR1 LNHDA, CDR2 SQIVND (reference sequence). CDR3 region: CASSVNRGNDYTF. Partial CDR3 DNA: TGTGCCAGTAGTGTAAACAGGGGTAATGAC.

As to this clone: The read terminates 3 residues before the CDR3 end, so the remaining end is supplied by the germline J gene. The chain recombines TRBV5-4 with TRBJ1-6; D possibly corresponds to TRBD1 (5 bases). The CDR3 spans 14 residues. Trimming stripped 4 bases from V and 10 bases from J, with 15 bases between. The germline V gene encodes CDR1 SGHNT and CDR2 YYREEE (reference sequence). The CDR3 is CASSRDGEGSPLHF. The part of the CDR3 DNA that was read is TGTGCCAGCAGCCGAGATGGGGAGGGGTCACCC.

About this clone itself: The CDR3 extends 3 residues past the end of the read, so its final part is completed from the germline J gene. The rearrangement joins TRBV5-1 to TRBJ2-5, with 7 bases lining up with TRBD2. This CDR3 has 16 residues. V trimming: 1 base; J trimming: 1 base; junction bases outside the gene matches: 7. CDR1 is SGHRS, CDR2 YFSETQ, per germline. CDR3 loop: CASSLMASGGQETQYF. CDR3 bases read: TGCGCCAGCAGCTTGATGGCTAGCGGAGGCCAAGAGACC.